This T cell receptor (beta chain) was sequenced for a study of blood T cell repertoires in COVID-19. Repertoires were generated with immunoSEQ multiplex PCR, while TCRdb's copy carries only in-frame clones and drops some. The table has over 250,000 clones, 80% to 90% seen once. Per germline, CDR1 MNHNS and CDR2 SASEGT. With V trimmed by 3 bases and J by 6 bases, 6 bases remained unmatched. This CDR3 spans 15 amino acids. This TCR was sampled from a woman aged 18-29 years who had recovered from COVID-19. The sequenced material came from PBMCs or T cells enriched from blood (not recorded which). The genes are TRBV6-1 and TRBJ2-7, with 12 bases identical to TRBD1. CDR3 DNA sequence: TGTGCCAGCAGTGACCGGGACAGGGGGCAGCGCGAGCAGTACTTC. It codes for CASSDRDRGQREQYF.